This T cell receptor (beta chain) was recovered during a study of OX40 agonist ivuxolimab in advanced cancers. Overall study context: The dose-escalation group included hepatocellular carcinoma, melanoma, renal cell carcinoma and head and neck cancer. Among those treated, three patients had partial responses, one with hepatocellular carcinoma and two with cutaneous melanoma. Findings of the study overall: The authors also found low normalized T-cell clonal expansion in some nonresponders. Doses of 0.1 to 3.0 mg/kg were accompanied by clonal expansion of CD4+ and CD8+ blood T cells by week 6.

The length of the CDR3 is 13 residues. Germline CDR1 GTSNPN, CDR2 SVGIG (reference sequence). The ends lost 0 bases at V and 7 bases at J; junction bases unmatched: 4. Turning to this clone: Its antigen remains unknown.

The assay was immunoSEQ multiplex PCR, and TCRdb's table has in-frame clones only and misses some. This table holds about 96,000 clones, roughly four fifths found once. The sequenced sample was CD4+ or CD8+ T cells sorted from blood, obtained in a trial of the OX40 agonist ivuxolimab. This chain uses TRBV30 with TRBJ2-7; TRBD1 agrees at 9 bases. This TCR came from an adult with an advanced solid tumor such as melanoma, head and neck, liver or kidney cancer. The DNA of the CDR3 is TGTGCCTGGAGTGTACAGGGGGCTGGAGAGCAGTACTTC. It translates to CAWSVQGAGEQYF.